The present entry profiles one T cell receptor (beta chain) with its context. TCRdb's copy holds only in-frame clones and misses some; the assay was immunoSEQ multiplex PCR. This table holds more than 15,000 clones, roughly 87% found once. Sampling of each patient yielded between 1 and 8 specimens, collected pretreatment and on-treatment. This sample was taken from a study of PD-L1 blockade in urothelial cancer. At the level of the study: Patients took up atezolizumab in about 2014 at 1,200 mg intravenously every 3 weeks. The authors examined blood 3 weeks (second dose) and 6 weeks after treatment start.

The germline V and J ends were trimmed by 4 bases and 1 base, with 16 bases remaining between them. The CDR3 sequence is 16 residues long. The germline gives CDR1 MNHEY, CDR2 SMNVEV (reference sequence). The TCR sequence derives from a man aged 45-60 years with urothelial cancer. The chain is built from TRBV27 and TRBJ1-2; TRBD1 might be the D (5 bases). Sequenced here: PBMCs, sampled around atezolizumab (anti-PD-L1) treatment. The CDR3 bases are TGTGCCAGCAGTTCCCCAGGGTCTTGTCTTAACTATGGCTACACCTTC. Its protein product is CASSSPGSCLNYGYTF.